This TCR beta chain was sequenced in a study of cytomegalovirus exposure and HLA in healthy donors. The PCR was carried out with 60 Vbeta primers and 13 Jbeta primers. The repertoire was sequenced with immunoSEQ multiplex PCR; TCRdb's copy has only in-frame clones and lacks some. The sample table includes about 210,000 clones. Germline V CDR1 and CDR2: KGHSH, LQKENI. V was shortened by 3 bases and J by 3 bases, with 8 bases between the two germline ends. The CDR3 is 13 residues long. Sequences were obtained from PBMCs. The clonotype comes from a woman in her twenties or thirties in good health and CMV-seropositive. The J gene is TRBJ1-2, the V gene TRBV18; D is unresolved. CDR3 in amino acids: CASSPAFDYGYTF. The CDR3 coding sequence is TGTGCCAGCTCACCGGCTTTTGACTATGGCTACACCTTC.